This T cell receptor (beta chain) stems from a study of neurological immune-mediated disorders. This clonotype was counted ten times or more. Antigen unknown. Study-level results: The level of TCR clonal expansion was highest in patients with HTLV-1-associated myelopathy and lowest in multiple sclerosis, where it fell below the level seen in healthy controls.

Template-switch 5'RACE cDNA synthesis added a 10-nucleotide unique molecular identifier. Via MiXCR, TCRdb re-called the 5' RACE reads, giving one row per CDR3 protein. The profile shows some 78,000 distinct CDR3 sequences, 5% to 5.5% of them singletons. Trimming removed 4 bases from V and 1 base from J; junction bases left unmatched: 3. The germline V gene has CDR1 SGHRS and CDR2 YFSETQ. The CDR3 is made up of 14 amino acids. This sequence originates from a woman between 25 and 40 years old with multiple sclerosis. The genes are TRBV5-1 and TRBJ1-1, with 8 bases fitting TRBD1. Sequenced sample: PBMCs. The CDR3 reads CASSAGQANTEAFF. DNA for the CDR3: TGCGCCAGCAGCGCGGGACAGGCGAACACTGAAGCTTTCTTT.